This paragraph covers one T cell receptor beta chain sequence. Treatment denoted: 15 to 20 received Ad26.COV2.S at low or high dose, single or two shots; about 5 received placebo; per-sample allocation not given. Vaccine and placebo recipients were sampled on day 63 after the first injection. The data are from a study of Ad26.COV2.S vaccination and SARS-CoV-2 variants. The CDR3 is 16 residues long. V lost 1 base to trimming and J lost 2 bases; unmatched junction nucleotides: 5. The V gene's germline CDR1 is MNHEY and CDR2 SVGAGI. Only in-frame clones appear in the TCRdb table, and some are missing; sequencing was by immunoSEQ multiplex PCR. Among a few hundred thousand clones listed, about four fifths were seen once.

The source material was peripheral blood, sampled in a trial of Ad26.COV2.S vaccine versus placebo. J is TRBJ1-2 and V is TRBV6-5, with 9 bases identical to TRBD1. The clonotype originates from a person aged 18 to 65 who received the Ad26.COV2.S COVID-19 vaccine or a placebo. The DNA for the CDR3 is TGTGCCAGCAGTTACTTAGATGGGACAGGGAACTATGGCTACACCTTC. Translated, it gives CASSYLDGTGNYGYTF.